Presented here are 21 T cell receptor beta chains from one specimen sequenced in a study of blood T cell repertoires in COVID-19. Data came from immunoSEQ multiplex PCR; TCRdb stores just in-frame clones and leaves some out. There are about 140,000 clones in the sample; about 86% occur only once, and 1.5% to 1.9% lies in the top ten. The sequenced material came from peripheral blood. These receptors were taken from a woman aged 55-69 years with acute or convalescent COVID-19.

V usage is TRBV19 and J usage is TRBJ2-5; maybe TRBD1 (5 bases). The V end was cut by 0 bases, the J end by 5 bases, with 13 bases between. Germline assignment: CDR1 LNHDA and CDR2 SQIVND (reference sequence). This CDR3 spans 15 amino acids. CDR3 sequence reads: CASSIDGDSWETQYF. In DNA, the CDR3 is TGTGCCAGTAGTATAGATGGCGACAGTTGGGAGACCCAGTACTTC.

This chain connects TRBV7-2 to TRBJ1-5; the match to TRBD1 covers 10 bases. The CDR3 consists of 16 residues. After removal of 3 bases from V and 4 bases from J, the junction contained 6 bases not matched to a gene. Germline CDR1 is SGHTA and CDR2 is FQGNSA. In DNA, the CDR3 is TGTGCCAGCAGCTTTACGGGGACAGGGGCAAATCAGCCCCAGCATTTT. Translated, it gives CASSFTGTGANQPQHF.

The chain is built from TRBV6-2 or TRBV6-3 and TRBJ2-5, with D unresolved. From germline, CDR1 is MNHEY and CDR2 SVGEGT. The CDR3 runs to 12 residues. Trimming removed 2 bases from V and 2 bases from J, with 3 bases in between. This CDR3 is CASSYPQETQYF. CDR3 DNA: TGTGCCAGCAGTTACCCGCAAGAGACCCAGTACTTC.

The V call is TRBV6-1, the J call TRBJ1-2, with 8 bases lining up with TRBD1. CDR1 and CDR2 from the germline V gene are MNHNS and SASEGT. CDR3 length: 14 amino acids. J was trimmed by 4 bases and V by 3 bases; bases with no gene match: 4. The CDR3 nucleotides read TGTGCCAGCAGTGATGGACAGGGTTCCTATGGCTACACCTTC. Protein: CASSDGQGSYGYTF.

The V call is TRBV10-3, the J call TRBJ1-2, with 7 positions matching TRBD1. CDR1 ENHRY and CDR2 SYGVKD come from the germline V gene. Unmatched junction bases numbered 11, after V lost 4 bases and J lost 6 bases. CDR3 length: 15 amino acids. The CDR3 protein is CAISAGTVGEDGYTF. In DNA, the CDR3 is TGTGCCATCAGTGCCGGGACAGTGGGCGAGGATGGCTACACCTTC.

This rearrangement joins TRBV5-1 to TRBJ2-3, with a tentative D call TRBD1 (5 bases). Trimming shortened V by 0 bases and J by 4 bases, and 12 bases separated the two germline ends. The CDR3 spans 15 residues. The germline gives CDR1 SGHRS, CDR2 YFSETQ. This CDR3 is CASSLEDSRADTQYF. In DNA form, the CDR3 reads TGCGCCAGCAGCTTGGAAGACAGCAGGGCAGATACGCAGTATTTT.

V gene TRBV28 combines with J gene TRBJ1-1, with D tentatively TRBD1 (5 bases). With 6 bases removed from V and 4 bases from J, the gap between germline ends came to 12 bases. The CDR3 extends over 13 amino acids. Germline V gives CDR1 MDHEN, CDR2 SYDVKM. CDR3 coding DNA: TGTGCCAGCAGCCCCCAGGGTCTCACTGAAGCTTTCTTT. It specifies CASSPQGLTEAFF.

The chain has TRBV7-3 and TRBJ2-2, with 10 positions matching TRBD2. Looked up from germline, CDR1 is SGHTA and CDR2 is FQGTGA. The CDR3 has 15 amino acids. Unmatched junction bases numbered 8, after V lost 6 bases and J lost 7 bases. CDR3 sequence (DNA): TGTGCCAGCAGGCCTACTAGCGGGGTCAACGGGGAGCTGTTTTTT. Its protein is CASRPTSGVNGELFF.

This rearrangement joins TRBV5-4 to TRBJ2-1; TRBD1 matches 9 bases. The CDR3 spans 13 residues. V gave up 3 bases and J gave up 7 bases; unmatched junction bases: 2. Germline V CDR1 and CDR2: SGHNT, YYREEE (reference sequence). This chain's CDR3 is CASSSTGGNEQFF. The CDR3 DNA reads as TGTGCCAGCAGCTCGACAGGGGGAAATGAGCAGTTCTTC. Combining the CDR3 with reference TRBV5-4 and TRBJ2-1 gives the whole variable domain ETGVTQSPTHLIKTRGQQVTLRCSSQSGHNTVSWYQQALGQGPQFIFQYYREEENGRGNFPPRFSGLQFPNYSSELNVNALELDDSALYLCASSSTGGNEQFFGPGTRLTVL.

The chain has TRBV7-9 and TRBJ2-7; 9 positions match TRBD1. The CDR3 length is 14 residues. V was clipped by 5 bases and J by 5 bases; unmatched bases: 7. The germline gives CDR1 SEHNR, CDR2 FQNEAQ (reference sequence). Written as DNA, the CDR3 is TGTGCCAGCAGCCAACCGGGACAGGGCCACGAGCAGTACTTC. Translation: CASSQPGQGHEQYF.

The rearrangement uses TRBV18 and TRBJ1-1; weak D call: TRBD1 (6 bases). The germline V gene encodes CDR1 KGHSH and CDR2 LQKENI. With 1 base removed from V and 0 bases from J, the gap between germline ends came to 18 bases. The CDR3 totals 18 residues. Written as DNA, the CDR3 is TGTGCCAGCTCACCACAACTCTCAGGGGTGCTCATGAACACTGAAGCTTTCTTT. Protein: CASSPQLSGVLMNTEAFF.

The chain is built from TRBV28 and TRBJ2-7, with D possibly matching TRBD1 (5 bases). The V end was cut by 5 bases, the J end by 3 bases, with 11 bases between. Germline CDR1 reads MDHEN; CDR2 reads SYDVKM. The length of the CDR3 is 13 residues. This CDR3 reads CASSGTGFYEQYF. The CDR3 nucleotides read TGTGCCAGCAGTGGAACAGGATTCTACGAGCAGTACTTC.

As regards this clone: The junction departs from the called germline gene at one end, perhaps through a read error. The V and J genes are TRBV7-7 and TRBJ2-1, with TRBD2 matching 16 bases. This CDR3 is built from 20 residues. Germline lookup yields CDR1 SSHAT and CDR2 FNYEAQ (reference sequence). The CDR3 nucleotides read TGTGCTAGCAGCCCGATTTTAGGGACTAGCGGGGGGGCCTCCTACAATGAGCAGTTCTTC. Translated: CASSPILGTSGGASYNEQFF.

The rearrangement uses TRBV3-1 (or the pseudogene TRBV3-2) and TRBJ2-7, with 10 bases that match TRBD1. With 4 bases clipped from V and 3 bases from J, the junction kept 3 bases outside the gene matches. The CDR3 consists of 14 residues. CDR1 and CDR2 (germline): LGHDT, YNNKEL (reference sequence). The CDR3 coding sequence is TGTGCCAGCAGCCTGGACAGGGGGAGCTACGAGCAGTACTTC. Translated: CASSLDRGSYEQYF.

The chain recombines TRBV30 with TRBJ1-2, with 8 bases identical to TRBD1. The V gene end was trimmed by 2 bases and the J gene end by 3 bases; junction bases not matched to a gene: 8. The CDR3 covers 15 residues. Germline values: CDR1 GTSNPN, CDR2 SVGIG (reference sequence). The CDR3 is CAWSLPGGVYYGYTF. The CDR3, as DNA: TGTGCCTGGAGTCTGCCAGGGGGCGTGTACTATGGCTACACCTTC.

In its sample, this clone was seen once. The chain recombines TRBV2 with TRBJ2-7, with D possibly matching TRBD2 (5 bases). V lost 8 bases and J 2 bases, leaving 16 bases between the germline ends. Germline V CDR1 and CDR2: SNHLY, FYNNEI. This CDR3 region has 14 residues. The CDR3 sequence: CASALDGLPYEQYF. The DNA for the CDR3 is TGTGCCAGCGCGCTAGACGGACTCCCCTACGAGCAGTACTTC.

The gene calls are TRBV4-3 and TRBJ1-1; possible D gene TRBD1, 6 bases. The germline gives CDR1 LGHNA, CDR2 YSLEER. V was shortened by 0 bases and J by 8 bases, with 19 bases between the two germline ends. The CDR3 extends over 16 amino acids. The CDR3 coding sequence is TGCGCCAGCAGCCAAGATCTGGGTACAGGGTTTGGAGAAGCTTTCTTT. Amino acids: CASSQDLGTGFGEAFF.

Only one count was recorded for this clone. This rearrangement joins TRBV28 to TRBJ1-4, with 8 nucleotides matching TRBD1. This CDR3 contains 21 residues. V was pared by 4 bases and J by 4 bases, with 23 bases of the junction left unmatched. The germline V gene encodes CDR1 MDHEN and CDR2 SYDVKM. The CDR3 sequence is CASSYTGGSGEPHKYNEKLFF. CDR3 DNA: TGTGCCAGCAGTTACACAGGGGGATCAGGCGAACCCCACAAATATAATGAAAAACTGTTTTTT.

V gene TRBV6-6 combines with J gene TRBJ2-7; TRBD2 aligns across 7 bases. CDR1 and CDR2 from the germline V gene are MNHNY and SVGAGI (reference sequence). With V trimmed by 6 bases and J by 6 bases, 8 bases remained unmatched. The CDR3 consists of 13 residues. The CDR3 DNA reads TGTGCCAGCAGCCCTGGGGGGGTTCGCGAGCAGTACTTC. It codes for CASSPGGVREQYF.

This chain joins TRBV5-5 and TRBJ1-3; 10 bases match TRBD1. This CDR3 has 17 residues. Trimming took 4 bases from V and 4 from J; bases not matched to a gene: 11. Germline lookup yields CDR1 SGHKS and CDR2 YYEKEE (reference sequence). CDR3 nucleotide sequence: TGTGCCAGCAGCCCCCACCGACAGGGGGCTACGGGAAACACCATATATTTT. Translation gives CASSPHRQGATGNTIYF.

The chain carries TRBV4-1 and TRBJ2-5; TRBD2 matches 7 bases. J lost 5 bases, V lost 1 base, and 13 bases had no gene match. This CDR3 spans 17 amino acids. Germline lookup yields CDR1 MGHRA and CDR2 YSYEKL. The CDR3 DNA reads TGCGCCAGCAGCCAAGCGAGCGGGGCCGGGGGTGAGGAGACCCAGTACTTC. It specifies CASSQASGAGGEETQYF.